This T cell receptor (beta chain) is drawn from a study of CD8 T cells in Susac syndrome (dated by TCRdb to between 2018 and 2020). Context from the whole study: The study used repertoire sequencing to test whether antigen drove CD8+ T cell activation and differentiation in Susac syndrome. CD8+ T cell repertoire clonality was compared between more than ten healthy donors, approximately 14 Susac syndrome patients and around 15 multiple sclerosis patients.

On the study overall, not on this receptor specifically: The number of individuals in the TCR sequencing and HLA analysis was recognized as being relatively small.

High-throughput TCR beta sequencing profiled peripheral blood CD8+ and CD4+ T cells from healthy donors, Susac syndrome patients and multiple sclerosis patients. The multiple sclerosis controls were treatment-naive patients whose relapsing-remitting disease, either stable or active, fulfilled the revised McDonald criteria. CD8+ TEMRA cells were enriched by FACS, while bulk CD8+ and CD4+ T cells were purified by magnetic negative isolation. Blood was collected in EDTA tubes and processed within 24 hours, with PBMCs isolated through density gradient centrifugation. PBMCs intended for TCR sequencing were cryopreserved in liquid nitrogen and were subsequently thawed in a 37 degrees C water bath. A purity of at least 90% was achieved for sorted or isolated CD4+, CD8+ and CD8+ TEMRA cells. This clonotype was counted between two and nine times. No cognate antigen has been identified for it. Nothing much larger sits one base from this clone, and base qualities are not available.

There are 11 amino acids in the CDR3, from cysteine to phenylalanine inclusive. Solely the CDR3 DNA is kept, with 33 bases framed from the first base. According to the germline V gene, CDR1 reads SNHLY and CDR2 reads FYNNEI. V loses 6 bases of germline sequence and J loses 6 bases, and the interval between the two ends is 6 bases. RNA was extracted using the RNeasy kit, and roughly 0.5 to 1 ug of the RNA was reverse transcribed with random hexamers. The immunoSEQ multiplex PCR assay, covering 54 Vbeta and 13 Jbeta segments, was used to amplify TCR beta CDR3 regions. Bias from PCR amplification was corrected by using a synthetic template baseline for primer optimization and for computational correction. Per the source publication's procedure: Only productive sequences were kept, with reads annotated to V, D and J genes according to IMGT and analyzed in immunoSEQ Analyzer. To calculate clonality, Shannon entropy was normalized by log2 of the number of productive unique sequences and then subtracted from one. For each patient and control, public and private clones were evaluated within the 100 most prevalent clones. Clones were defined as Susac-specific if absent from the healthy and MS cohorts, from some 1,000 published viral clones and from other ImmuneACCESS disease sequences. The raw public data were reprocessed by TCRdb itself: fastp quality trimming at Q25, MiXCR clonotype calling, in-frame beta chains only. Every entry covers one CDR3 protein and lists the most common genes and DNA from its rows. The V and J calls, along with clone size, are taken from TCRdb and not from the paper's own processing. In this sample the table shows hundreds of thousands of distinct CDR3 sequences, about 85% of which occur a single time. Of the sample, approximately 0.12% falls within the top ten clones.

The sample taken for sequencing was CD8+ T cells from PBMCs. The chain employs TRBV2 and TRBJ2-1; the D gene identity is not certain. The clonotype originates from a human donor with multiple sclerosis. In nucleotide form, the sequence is TGTGCCAGCAGGGGCCCCAATGAGCAGTTCTTC. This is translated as CASRGPNEQFF.